These T cell receptor beta chains were read from a single sample in a study of fetal regulatory T cell absence and autoimmunity. Data came from immunoSEQ multiplex PCR; TCRdb stores just in-frame clones and leaves some out. The sample shows 95,000 to 100,000 clones, around 72% of them seen only once. The specimen sequenced was pancreas tissue. These TCRs come from a male donor with IPEX syndrome. CDR3s leave out the opening cysteine and the closing phenylalanine or tryptophan. D genes are given only for firm matches.

TRBV15 11 . ATSRDVGTEAF
TRBV5-6 10 . ASSLGHYGYT
TRBV1 16 . TSSQDEERGEVTDTQY
TRBV6-5 13 TRBD1 ASSRNPGQGDGYT
TRBV6-5 14 TRBD2 ASSSFVAGGSETQY
TRBV19 11 TRBD1 ASSLRDRGFAF
TRBV5-6 16 TRBD2 ASSSPGLALSGANVLT
TRBV5-6 13 TRBD1 ASSSPGGLRYGYT
TRBV28 16 TRBD1 ASSLLGTGRSGTYGYT
TRBV6-5 10 TRBD1 ASGQARHGYT